This T cell receptor beta chain was profiled in a study of cytomegalovirus exposure and HLA in healthy donors. Broader study findings: In vitro experiments confirmed that a few CMV-associated chains were specific for CMV antigens. Among TCR beta chains, those listed as cytomegalovirus-associated numbered roughly 150.

There are 15 residues in the CDR3. Trimming at V came to 0 bases and at J to 6 bases, leaving 8 bases not matched to a gene. The germline V gene encodes CDR1 MNHEY and CDR2 SVGAGI. Worth noting for this clone: The antigen is unknown.

The repertoire was sequenced with immunoSEQ multiplex PCR; TCRdb's copy has only in-frame clones and lacks some. Seen here are 250,000 to 350,000 clones, 88% observed once, and the top ten hold about 0.86%. The chain has TRBV6-5 and TRBJ2-7; 7 positions match TRBD1. Sequences were obtained from PBMCs. The TCR originated in a woman younger than 35 in good health and CMV-seronegative. The CDR3 sequence is CASSYSSGGIGEQYF. CDR3 bases: TGTGCCAGCAGTTACTCGTCAGGGGGTATCGGCGAGCAGTACTTC.